Included here is one T cell receptor (beta chain) sequence, with context. Its antigen is unidentified. This CDR3 is also generated by other DNA sequences in the sample. Germline loops: CDR1 SGHRS, CDR2 YFSETQ. V lost 0 bases to trimming and J lost 5 bases; unmatched junction nucleotides: 3. This CDR3 is built from 15 residues. The data were taken from a study of Ad26.COV2.S vaccination and SARS-CoV-2 variants. Study context: Intramuscular Ad26.COV2.S doses were given once or twice, 56 days apart. General observations from the study: Marked by substantial breadth, spike-specific CD8+ and CD4+ T cell responses were reportedly seen after vaccination.

Treatment here: around 19 received Ad26.COV2.S at low or high dose, single or two shots; roughly five received placebo; per-sample allocation not given. The study sampled participants on day 63 after the first vaccine or placebo injection. Using immunoSEQ multiplex PCR, the repertoire was profiled, and TCRdb retains in-frame clones only, with some absent. The sample lists about 480,000 clones; approximately 90% were seen once. The material sequenced was peripheral blood, taken in a trial of Ad26.COV2.S vaccine versus placebo. The receptor comes from a person aged 18-65 years who received the Ad26.COV2.S COVID-19 vaccine or a placebo. V usage is TRBV5-1 and J usage is TRBJ1-5, with 9 nucleotides matching TRBD1. The CDR3 bases are TGCGCCAGCAGCTTGGAGGGACAGGGTGATCAGCCCCAGCATTTT. Its translation is CASSLEGQGDQPQHF. Full variable domain (rest looked up from reference TRBV5-1 and TRBJ1-5): KAGVTQTPRYLIKTRGQQVTLSCSPISGHRSVSWYQQTPGQGLQFLFEYFSETQRNKGNFPGRFSGRQFSNSRSEMNVSTLELGDSALYLCASSLEGQGDQPQHFGDGTRLSIL.